Each of the 3 T cell receptor beta chains below was sequenced from the same sample in a study of cytomegalovirus exposure and HLA in healthy donors. The PCR was carried out with 60 Vbeta primers and 13 Jbeta primers. Assay: immunoSEQ multiplex PCR; the TCRdb copy retains only in-frame clones and omits some. The sample yields around 140,000 clones, around 87% seen once. Sequenced material: PBMCs. The origin of the receptors is a young woman in good health and CMV-seronegative.

The chain has TRBV29-1 and TRBJ1-1, with 7 bases aligning to TRBD1. CDR1 is SQVTM and CDR2 is ANQGSEA in the germline V gene. Trimming at V came to 4 bases and at J to 5 bases, leaving 10 bases not matched to a gene. This CDR3 contains 14 residues. The CDR3 region is CSVGARGKVTEAFF. CDR3 nucleotide sequence: TGCAGCGTTGGCGCCAGGGGGAAGGTTACTGAAGCTTTCTTT.

The chain couples TRBV5-1 to TRBJ2-1; 11 bases map to TRBD2. Trimming took 4 bases from V and 5 from J; bases not matched to a gene: 2. The CDR3 contains 14 residues. Germline V gives CDR1 SGHRS, CDR2 YFSETQ. The CDR3 nucleotides are TGCGCCAGCAGCCCGGGACTAGCGGACAATGAGCAGTTCTTC. This translates into CASSPGLADNEQFF.

The CDR3 DNA follows: TGTGCCAGCAGCCAACCCTACCCAGGACAGGGGACGAACACCGGGGAGCTGTTTTTT. Translating gives CASSQPYPGQGTNTGELFF. The chain has TRBV4-2 and TRBJ2-2, with 9 nucleotides matching TRBD1. V gave up 2 bases and J gave up 0 bases; unmatched junction bases: 10. The V gene's germline CDR1 is LGHNA and CDR2 YNFKEQ. The CDR3 length is 19 residues.